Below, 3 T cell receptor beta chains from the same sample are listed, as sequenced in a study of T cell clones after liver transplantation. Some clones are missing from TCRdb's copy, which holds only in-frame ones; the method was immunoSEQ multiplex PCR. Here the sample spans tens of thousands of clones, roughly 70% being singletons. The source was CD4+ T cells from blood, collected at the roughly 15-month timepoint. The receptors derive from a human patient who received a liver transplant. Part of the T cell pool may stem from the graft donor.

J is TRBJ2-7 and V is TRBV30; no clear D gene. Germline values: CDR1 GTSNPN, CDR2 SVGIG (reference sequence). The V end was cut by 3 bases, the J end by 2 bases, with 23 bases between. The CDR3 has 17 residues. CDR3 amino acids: CAWSSGSSGIGAYEQYF. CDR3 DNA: TGTGCCTGGAGCTCAGGATCCTCCGGCATTGGGGCCTACGAGCAGTACTTC.

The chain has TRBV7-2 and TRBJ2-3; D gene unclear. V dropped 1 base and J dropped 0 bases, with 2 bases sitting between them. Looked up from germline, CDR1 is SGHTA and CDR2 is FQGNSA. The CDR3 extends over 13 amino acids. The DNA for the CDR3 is TGTGCCAGCAGCTTAGACAGCACAGATACGCAGTATTTT. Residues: CASSLDSTDTQYF.

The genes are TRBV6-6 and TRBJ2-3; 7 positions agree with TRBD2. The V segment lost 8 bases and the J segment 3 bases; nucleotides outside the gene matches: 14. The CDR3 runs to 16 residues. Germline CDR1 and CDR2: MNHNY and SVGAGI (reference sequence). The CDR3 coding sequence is TGTGCCAGCTATGCAGACGCGGGGGAAGGTACAGATACGCAGTATTTT. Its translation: CASYADAGEGTDTQYF.